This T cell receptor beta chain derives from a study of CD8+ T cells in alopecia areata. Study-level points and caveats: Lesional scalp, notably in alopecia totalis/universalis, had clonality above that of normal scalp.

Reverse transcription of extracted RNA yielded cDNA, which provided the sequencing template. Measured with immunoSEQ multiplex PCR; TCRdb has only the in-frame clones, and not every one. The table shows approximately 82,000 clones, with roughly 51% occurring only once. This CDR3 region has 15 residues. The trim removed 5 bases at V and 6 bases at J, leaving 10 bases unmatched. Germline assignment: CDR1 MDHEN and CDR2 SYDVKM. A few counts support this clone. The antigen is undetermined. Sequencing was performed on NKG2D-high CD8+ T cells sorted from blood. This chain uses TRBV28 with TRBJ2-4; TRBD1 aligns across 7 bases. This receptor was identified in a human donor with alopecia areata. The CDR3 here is CASSLLQGIGNIQYF. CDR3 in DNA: TGTGCCAGCAGTCTACTACAGGGGATAGGAAACATTCAGTACTTC.